This TCR beta chain was recorded in a study of blood T cell repertoires in COVID-19. V dropped 0 bases and J dropped 7 bases, with 12 bases sitting between them. The CDR3 runs 15 residues. Per the germline V gene, CDR1 is SGHDN and CDR2 is FVKESK. The study recruited people aged roughly 18 to 89 years across under 25 US areas. Either two negative PCRs, clearance, or symptom resolution qualified Cohort 3 donors as recovered. Generated by immunoSEQ multiplex PCR, the TCRdb table keeps only in-frame clones and is missing some. The repertoire holds about 150,000 clones, around 80% seen once, with approximately 6% in the top ten.

This chain uses TRBV14 with TRBJ1-4; no reliable D call. The TCR was taken from a woman aged 45-60 years who had recovered from COVID-19. The sample was PBMCs or T cells enriched from blood (not recorded which). This CDR3 is CASSQDRWGGEKLFF. The CDR3 DNA reads as TGTGCCAGCAGCCAAGATCGGTGGGGAGGTGAAAAACTGTTTTTT.